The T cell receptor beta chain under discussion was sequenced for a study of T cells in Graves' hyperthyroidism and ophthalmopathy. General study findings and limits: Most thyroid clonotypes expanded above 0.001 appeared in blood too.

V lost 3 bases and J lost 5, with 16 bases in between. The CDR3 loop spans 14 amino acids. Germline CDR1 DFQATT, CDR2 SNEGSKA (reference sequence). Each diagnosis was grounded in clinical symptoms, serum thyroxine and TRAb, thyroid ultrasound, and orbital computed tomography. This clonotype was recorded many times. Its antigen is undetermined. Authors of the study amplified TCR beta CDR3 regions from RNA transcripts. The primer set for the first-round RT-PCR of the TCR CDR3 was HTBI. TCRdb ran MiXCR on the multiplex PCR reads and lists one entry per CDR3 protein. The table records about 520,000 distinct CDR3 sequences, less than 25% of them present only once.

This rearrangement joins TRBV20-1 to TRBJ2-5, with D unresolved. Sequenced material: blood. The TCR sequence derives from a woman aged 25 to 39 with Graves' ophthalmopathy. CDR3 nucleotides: TGCAGTGCTAGCGTCGACACGACGGGTGAGACCCAGTACTTC. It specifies CSASVDTTGETQYF.